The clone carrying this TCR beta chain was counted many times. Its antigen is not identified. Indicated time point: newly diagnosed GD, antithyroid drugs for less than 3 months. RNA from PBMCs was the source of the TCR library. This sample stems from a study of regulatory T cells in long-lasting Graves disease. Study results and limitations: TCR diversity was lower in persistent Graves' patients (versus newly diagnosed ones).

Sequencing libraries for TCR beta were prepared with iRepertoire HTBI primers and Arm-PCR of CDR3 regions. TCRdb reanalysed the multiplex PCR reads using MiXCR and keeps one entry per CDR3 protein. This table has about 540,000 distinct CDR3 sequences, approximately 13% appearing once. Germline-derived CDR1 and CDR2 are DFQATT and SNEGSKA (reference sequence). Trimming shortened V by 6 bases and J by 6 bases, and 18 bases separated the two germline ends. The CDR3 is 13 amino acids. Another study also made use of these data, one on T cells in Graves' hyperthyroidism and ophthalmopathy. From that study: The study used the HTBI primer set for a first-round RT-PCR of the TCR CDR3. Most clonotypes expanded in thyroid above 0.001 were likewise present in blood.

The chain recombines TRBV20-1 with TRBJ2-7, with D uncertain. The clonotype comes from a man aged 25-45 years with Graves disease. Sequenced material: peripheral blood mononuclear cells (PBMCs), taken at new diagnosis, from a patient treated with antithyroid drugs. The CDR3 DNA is TGCAGTGCCCAAAAGGCCTCCGTGTCCGAGCAGTACTTC. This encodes CSAQKASVSEQYF.